The 8 T cell receptor beta chains below were found in one sample sequenced in a study of cytomegalovirus exposure and HLA in healthy donors. This PCR relied on a set of 60 Vbeta primers and 13 Jbeta primers. Method: immunoSEQ multiplex PCR; TCRdb's copy keeps in-frame clones and lacks some. This table holds around 190,000 clones, around 78% found once. Specimen: PBMCs. These receptors were obtained from a woman aged 25 to 39 in good health and CMV-seropositive.

This chain joins TRBV20-1 and TRBJ2-1, with D tentatively TRBD2 (7 bases). The CDR3 length is 11 residues. The V gene's germline CDR1 is DFQATT and CDR2 SNEGSKA (reference sequence). The V gene lost 6 bases and the J gene lost 10 bases, with 13 bases spanning the gap. In nucleotides, the CDR3 is TGCAGTGCCCCGGCGGGGGCGGAGCAGTTCTTC. This encodes CSAPAGAEQFF.

The gene calls are TRBV2 and TRBJ2-5, with TRBD2 identical over 10 bases. The last part of the DNA fits TRBJ2-7 better; the J call may be wrong. CDR1 is SNHLY, CDR2 FYNNEI, per germline. This CDR3 region has 15 residues. Here the CDR3 DNA reads TGTGCCAGCAGGGCCCTGACTAGCGGGTCCTACGAGCAGTACTTC. It yields the protein CASRALTSGSYEQYF.

This clone has just a few counts. The V call is TRBV28, the J call TRBJ2-2; tentative D call: TRBD2 (5 bases). Germline V lookup: CDR1 MDHEN, CDR2 SYDVKM. This CDR3 spans 18 amino acids. V was shortened by 3 bases and J by 1 base, with 18 bases between the two germline ends. The CDR3 protein is CASSFWERTRRNTGELFF. CDR3 nucleotides: TGTGCCAGCAGTTTCTGGGAGAGGACGAGAAGGAACACCGGGGAGCTGTTTTTT.

The CDR3 sequence: CASRGDNRNTGELFF. In nucleotides, the CDR3 is TGTGCCAGCCGAGGGGACAACAGGAACACCGGGGAGCTGTTTTTT. The rearrangement joins TRBV28 to TRBJ2-2; possible D gene TRBD1, 6 bases. The CDR3 sequence is 15 residues long. Trimming left V 8 bases short and J 1 base short, with 14 bases between. The germline gives CDR1 MDHEN, CDR2 SYDVKM.

In its sample, this clone was seen once. The chain employs TRBV7-9 and TRBJ2-3; TRBD2 aligns across 8 bases. V shed 5 bases, J shed 0 bases, and the junction held 16 bases outside the gene matches. The CDR3 runs to 19 residues. Germline loops: CDR1 SEHNR, CDR2 FQNEAQ (reference sequence). The CDR3 protein is CASSLGLAVTSISTDTQYF. DNA of the CDR3: TGTGCCAGCAGCCTTGGACTAGCCGTAACTTCCATTAGCACAGATACGCAGTATTTT.

The genes are TRBV12-5 and TRBJ2-1, with a weak D call TRBD1 (5 bases). The CDR3 consists of 11 residues. Germline V CDR1 and CDR2: LGHNT, FRNRAP. The V gene lost 7 bases and the J gene lost 8 bases, with 9 bases spanning the gap. CDR3: CASVGHHEQFF. CDR3 in DNA: TGTGCTAGTGTAGGACATCATGAGCAGTTCTTC.

The sample holds one count of this clone. The chain recombines TRBV10-3 with TRBJ1-3, with 7 bases identical to TRBD1. Germline V gene lookup returns CDR1 ENHRY and CDR2 SYGVKD. J gave up 4 bases and V 2 bases, and 8 bases lay outside the gene matches. This CDR3 has 16 residues. In DNA form, the CDR3 reads TGTGCCATCAGTGAGGACGGACAGGTCGGCGGAAACACCATATATTTT. Translating it yields CAISEDGQVGGNTIYF.

This chain joins TRBV10-2 and TRBJ2-7; 10 bases are shared with TRBD2. This CDR3 is 15 amino acids long. The ends lost 5 bases at V and 6 bases at J; junction bases unmatched: 10. Germline CDR1 WSHSY, CDR2 SAAADI. The DNA for the CDR3 is TGCGCCAGCAGTCACTCTAGCGGGAGATCGGGCGAGCAGTACTTC. Protein product: CASSHSSGRSGEQYF.